This T cell receptor beta chain comes out of a study of T cell responses to AZD1222 COVID-19 vaccine. Whole-study results and caveats: The peak T cell response came first, and repertoires were sampled only after it.

About this clone itself: Antigen unknown.

Sequenced by immunoSEQ multiplex PCR; TCRdb stores in-frame clones only, minus some. The sample lists about 82,000 clones, around 90% seen once, with roughly 3.1% in the top ten. Second doses were pooled across both intervals (about 4 or about 12 weeks). The V gene lost 0 bases and the J gene lost 3 bases, with 9 bases spanning the gap. The CDR3 consists of 14 residues. Germline V gene data show CDR1 as SGHRS and CDR2 as YFSETQ. The chain combines TRBV5-1 with TRBJ1-1; D is unresolved. The sample consisted of peripheral blood, taken 28 days after the second AZD1222 dose. The origin of this receptor is an adult who received the AZD1222 COVID-19 vaccine. The CDR3 sequence: CASSLAAGDTEAFF. DNA for the CDR3: TGCGCCAGCAGCTTGGCCGCTGGGGACACTGAAGCTTTCTTT.